These 29 T cell receptor beta chains originate from one sample sequenced in a study of blood T cell repertoires in COVID-19. Sequenced by immunoSEQ multiplex PCR; TCRdb stores in-frame clones only, minus some. The table lists under 200,000 clones, around 80% of them singletons. The sequencing input was peripheral blood. Receptors originate from a woman of 80 years or more with active or convalescent COVID-19.

This chain joins TRBV1 and TRBJ1-2; the table's D gene call, TRBD1, was not cross checked with the DNA. TRBV1 is given as a pseudogene. The CDR3 spans 18 residues. CDR3 bases: TGCACCAGCAGCCAAGCTCTGGGACAGGGGCTATTAAACTATGGCTACACCTTC. This gives the protein CTSSQALGQGLLNYGYTF.

V usage is TRBV11-2 and J usage is TRBJ2-7; 9 nucleotides agree with TRBD1. V shed 5 bases, J shed 4 bases, and the junction held 6 bases outside the gene matches. The CDR3 runs to 14 residues. Germline V lookup: CDR1 SGHAT, CDR2 FQNNGV. CDR3 region: CASSPGTGRYEQYF. The CDR3 DNA reads TGTGCCAGCAGCCCCGGGACAGGGAGGTACGAGCAGTACTTC.

The J gene is TRBJ2-2, the V gene TRBV10-3, with a tentative D call TRBD1 (5 bases). V shed 6 bases and J shed 0 bases, with 14 bases lying between them. There are 16 residues in the CDR3. Germline V gives CDR1 ENHRY, CDR2 SYGVKD. CDR3 bases: TGTGCCATCAGGATCAGTCAGGGAACGAACACCGGGGAGCTGTTTTTT. Protein: CAIRISQGTNTGELFF.

The V gene is TRBV5-4, the J gene TRBJ1-4; weak D call: TRBD1 (6 bases). V lost 3 bases and J lost 3, with 12 bases in between. Germline-derived CDR1 and CDR2 are SGHNT and YYREEE (reference sequence). The CDR3 covers 15 residues. The DNA of the CDR3 is TGTGCCAGCAGCTCGAAGGGGGAATCTAATGAAAAACTGTTTTTT. It yields the protein CASSSKGESNEKLFF.

This clone was seen more than once but under ten times. The chain recombines TRBV6-1 with TRBJ2-1, with D tentatively TRBD2 (7 bases). Trimming removed 4 bases at V and 7 bases at J, with 20 bases between. The CDR3 is 16 residues long. Germline-derived CDR1 and CDR2 are MNHNS and SASEGT. CDR3 DNA sequence: TGTGCCAGCAGTGGTTATGGGGGGGGGCAGGGTAATGAGCAGTTCTTC. Protein sequence: CASSGYGGGQGNEQFF.

V gene TRBV6-5 combines with J gene TRBJ1-3; D uncertain. V was trimmed by 0 bases and J by 3 bases, leaving 9 bases between them. The CDR3 consists of 15 residues. Germline lookup yields CDR1 MNHEY and CDR2 SVGAGI. This chain's CDR3 is CASSYSIGDGNTIYF. The CDR3 DNA reads TGTGCCAGCAGTTACTCGATCGGGGATGGAAACACCATATATTTT.

V gene TRBV7-2 combines with J gene TRBJ2-5; the D is unclear. V was shortened by 2 bases and J by 5 bases, with 6 bases between the two germline ends. This CDR3 comprises 12 residues. Germline V gives CDR1 SGHTA, CDR2 FQGNSA. The CDR3 spells CASSLNRETQYF. As DNA, the CDR3 is TGTGCCAGCAGCTTAAACCGGGAGACCCAGTACTTC. Based on the CDR3 plus reference TRBV7-2 and TRBJ2-5, the full variable domain is GAGVSQSPSNKVTEKGKDVELRCDPISGHTALYWYRQSLGQGLEFLIYFQGNSAPDKSGLPSDRFSAERTGGSVSTLTIQRTQQEDSAVYLCASSLNRETQYFGPGTRLLVL.

The V and J genes are TRBV7-9 and TRBJ1-1; D possibly corresponds to TRBD1 (5 bases). Germline V gives CDR1 SEHNR, CDR2 FQNEAQ (reference sequence). The CDR3 runs to 12 residues. The ends were cut back, 4 bases at V and 4 bases at J, with 7 bases in the middle. CDR3 amino acids: CASSSRGTEAFF. CDR3 DNA sequence: TGTGCCAGCAGCTCAAGGGGCACTGAAGCTTTCTTT.

The chain is built from TRBV6-2 or TRBV6-3 and TRBJ2-1; 10 bases fit TRBD2. Germline V lookup: CDR1 MNHEY, CDR2 SVGEGT. The V gene end was trimmed by 4 bases and the J gene end by 3 bases; junction bases not matched to a gene: 3. This CDR3 region has 15 residues. CDR3 bases: TGTGCCAGCAGTTCTAGCGGGGGATACTACAATGAGCAGTTCTTC. Translation: CASSSSGGYYNEQFF.

The chain carries TRBV24-1 and TRBJ2-3; TRBD2 is a possible D gene (5 bases). The CDR3 runs 14 residues. Germline CDR1 and CDR2: KGHDR and SFDVKD. With 3 bases removed from V and 6 bases from J, the gap between germline ends came to 12 bases. The CDR3 reads CATSDASRTDTQYF. The CDR3 DNA reads as TGTGCCACCAGTGATGCGTCTAGGACTGATACGCAGTATTTT.

This sequence joins TRBV6-2 or TRBV6-3 and TRBJ1-1; no clear D. The CDR3 runs 12 residues. Trimming took 5 bases from V and 5 from J, leaving 9 bases between them. CDR1 MNHEY and CDR2 SVGEGT come from the germline V gene. The CDR3 DNA sequence: TGTGCCAGCAGTCCGACCGGGACTGAAGCTTTCTTT. This encodes CASSPTGTEAFF.

The V and J genes are TRBV9 and TRBJ1-5; TRBD1 might be the D (5 bases). V was shortened by 4 bases and J by 6 bases, with 17 bases between the two germline ends. The CDR3 runs 15 residues. CDR1 is SGDLS and CDR2 is YYNGEE in the germline V gene. CDR3 in amino acids: CASSPLGGDGQPQHF. The CDR3 DNA sequence: TGTGCCAGCAGCCCACTCGGGGGGGACGGTCAGCCCCAGCATTTT.

This clone showed up just a few times. This chain connects TRBV7-2 to TRBJ1-3; D is undetermined. The V end was cut by 1 base, the J end by 0 bases, with 10 bases between. In germline, CDR1 is SGHTA, CDR2 FQGNSA. The CDR3 extends over 16 amino acids. In DNA form, the CDR3 reads TGTGCCAGCAGCTTAGGGCCGTCTAGCTCTGGAAACACCATATATTTT. Its translation is CASSLGPSSSGNTIYF. The entire variable domain, with the rest obtained from reference TRBV7-2 and TRBJ1-3, is as follows: GAGVSQSPSNKVTEKGKDVELRCDPISGHTALYWYRQSLGQGLEFLIYFQGNSAPDKSGLPSDRFSAERTGGSVSTLTIQRTQQEDSAVYLCASSLGPSSSGNTIYFGEGSWLTVV.

This chain joins TRBV19 and TRBJ1-3, with D uncertain. The CDR3 loop spans 17 amino acids. V was shortened by 1 base and J by 0 bases, with 13 bases between the two germline ends. Germline V gives CDR1 LNHDA, CDR2 SQIVND (reference sequence). The CDR3 DNA reads as TGTGCCAGTAGTATAGCGGGGAAGAGAAGCTCTGGAAACACCATATATTTT. The encoded protein is CASSIAGKRSSGNTIYF.

There are a few counts of this clone. The chain joins TRBV7-2 to TRBJ1-5, with TRBD1 matching 7 bases. This CDR3 comprises 14 residues. Germline V gene sequence: CDR1 SGHTA, CDR2 FQGNSA. After removal of 4 bases from V and 7 bases from J, the junction contained 7 bases not matched to a gene. The CDR3 region is CASSSKGGWQPQHF. In nucleotides, the CDR3 is TGTGCCAGCAGCTCTAAAGGGGGCTGGCAGCCCCAGCATTTT.

V and J are TRBV12-3 or TRBV12-4 and TRBJ2-7; D perhaps matches TRBD1 (5 bases). V lost 7 bases, J lost 0 bases, and 10 bases lay in between. The CDR3 runs to 13 residues. The DNA for the CDR3 is TGTGCCAGCACCCCAAGGGGCTCCTACGAGCAGTACTTC. Translating gives CASTPRGSYEQYF.

The chain combines TRBV5-5 with TRBJ1-1; D not certain. Germline values: CDR1 SGHKS, CDR2 YYEKEE (reference sequence). The CDR3 covers 13 residues. The V end lost 0 bases, the J end lost 5 bases, and 8 bases lay between the germline ends. The CDR3 sequence is CASSLDPVTEAFF. The CDR3 region has the DNA TGTGCCAGCAGCTTGGATCCGGTAACTGAAGCTTTCTTT. Full variable domain (rest looked up from reference TRBV5-5 and TRBJ1-1): DAGVTQSPTHLIKTRGQQVTLRCSPISGHKSVSWYQQVLGQGPQFIFQYYEKEERGRGNFPDRFSARQFPNYSSELNVNALLLGDSALYLCASSLDPVTEAFFGQGTRLTVV.

The chain links TRBV6-5 to TRBJ1-3; tentative D call: TRBD1 (6 bases). The ends were cut back, 9 bases at V and 0 bases at J, with 15 bases in the middle. Germline CDR1 is MNHEY and CDR2 is SVGAGI. The CDR3 contains 15 residues. The CDR3 coding sequence is TGTGCCAGTCGGCTTCAGGGGTTCTCTGGAAACACCATATATTTT. Amino acid sequence: CASRLQGFSGNTIYF.

V and J are TRBV5-6 and TRBJ2-3; 9 nucleotides line up with TRBD2. CDR3 size: 16 residues. Trimming removed 5 bases from V and 3 bases from J; junction bases left unmatched: 10. Germline V lookup: CDR1 SGHDT, CDR2 YYEEEE. The CDR3 DNA is TGTGCCAGCAGGCCACGGGCGGGGGGGCGGACAGATACGCAGTATTTT. This encodes CASRPRAGGRTDTQYF.

This clone was detected only a few times. V and J are TRBV19 and TRBJ2-2; tentatively, D is TRBD2 (6 bases). V dropped 0 bases and J dropped 7 bases, with 18 bases sitting between them. Germline V gene data show CDR1 as LNHDA and CDR2 as SQIVND (reference sequence). The CDR3 sequence is 17 residues long. The CDR3 DNA reads as TGTGCCAGTAGTATAGATGGGCGGCCAGGGAGGAGCGGGGAGCTGTTTTTT. Amino acid sequence: CASSIDGRPGRSGELFF.

J is TRBJ1-1 and V is TRBV19; D uncertain. CDR1 and CDR2 (germline): LNHDA, SQIVND (reference sequence). The CDR3 sequence is 15 residues long. Deletions cut 3 bases from V and 3 bases from J, with 14 bases between. DNA of the CDR3: TGTGCCAGTAGTATGTGGGCCACTGGTGACACTGAAGCTTTCTTT. As protein: CASSMWATGDTEAFF.

V gene TRBV6-2 or TRBV6-3 combines with J gene TRBJ1-4; 9 bases are shared with TRBD1. V gave up 6 bases and J gave up 8 bases; unmatched junction bases: 10. Germline CDR1 reads MNHEY; CDR2 reads SVGEGT. The CDR3 spans 15 residues. The CDR3 DNA reads as TGTGCCAGCAGGTACGGACAGGGGAGATACGAAAAACTGTTTTTT. Amino acids: CASRYGQGRYEKLFF.

The chain combines TRBV6-5 with TRBJ2-7; possible D gene TRBD2, 6 bases. This CDR3 comprises 15 residues. Trimming removed 1 base from V and 3 bases from J, with 13 bases in between. The germline gives CDR1 MNHEY, CDR2 SVGAGI. CDR3 residues: CASSYWRGKSYEQYF. The CDR3 DNA follows: TGTGCCAGCAGTTACTGGCGGGGAAAGAGCTACGAGCAGTACTTC.

The gene calls are TRBV2 and TRBJ2-1; 7 nucleotides match TRBD1. The CDR3 covers 14 residues. The V gene's germline CDR1 is SNHLY and CDR2 FYNNEI. V dropped 7 bases and J dropped 7; count of bases not matched to a gene: 10. The CDR3 nucleotides are TGTGCCAGCACCCCCCCAGGGGGAACTAATGAGCAGTTCTTC. Amino acid sequence: CASTPPGGTNEQFF.

This chain uses TRBV27 with TRBJ1-1; the D gene is possibly TRBD1 (5 bases). Germline assignment: CDR1 MNHEY and CDR2 SMNVEV (reference sequence). CDR3 length equals 17 residues. Trimming stripped 5 bases from V and 7 bases from J, with 26 bases between. The CDR3 DNA sequence: TGTGCCAGCAGTCACGGGTCGTTGAGGAGGGGCTCCTTTGAAGCTTTCTTT. Translated: CASSHGSLRRGSFEAFF.

This clone came up a few times. V and J are TRBV10-3 and TRBJ1-2; the match to TRBD1 covers 9 bases. Per germline, CDR1 ENHRY and CDR2 SYGVKD. This CDR3 region has 15 residues. V trimming: 3 bases; J trimming: 8 bases; junction bases outside the gene matches: 10. The CDR3 DNA is TGTGCCATCAGTGATATGGTTGGGACAGGGAAAGGCTACACCTTC. It translates to CAISDMVGTGKGYTF.

This clone was counted only a few times. The chain recombines TRBV6-5 with TRBJ1-5, with 7 bases matching TRBD1. V lost 7 bases, J lost 5 bases, and 11 bases stayed unmatched. Germline CDR1 is MNHEY and CDR2 is SVGAGI. The CDR3 consists of 15 residues. CDR3 DNA sequence: TGTGCCAGCACCCAGAACAACAGGGGATATCAGCCCCAGCATTTT. Protein sequence: CASTQNNRGYQPQHF.

The chain carries TRBV4-1 and TRBJ2-3, with D tentatively TRBD2 (6 bases). The CDR3 totals 16 residues. The V gene's germline CDR1 is MGHRA and CDR2 YSYEKL. V was shortened by 0 bases and J by 3 bases, with 13 bases between the two germline ends. The CDR3 DNA sequence: TGCGCCAGCAGCCAAGAACAGGTAGCGGTGACAGATACGCAGTATTTT. Translating it yields CASSQEQVAVTDTQYF.

The chain employs TRBV6-5 and TRBJ1-1; possibly TRBD1 for D (5 bases). The CDR3 spans 12 residues. V shed 6 bases and J shed 4 bases, with 9 bases lying between them. The V gene's germline CDR1 is MNHEY and CDR2 SVGAGI. CDR3 nucleotides: TGTGCCAGCAGCTCAGGGATCACTGAAGCTTTCTTT. It codes for CASSSGITEAFF.